The 3 T cell receptor beta chains below were found in one sample sequenced in a study of blood T cell repertoires in COVID-19. Profiling relied on immunoSEQ multiplex PCR, and the TCRdb table lists in-frame clones only, not all of them. Here the sample spans tens of thousands of clones, less than 85% being singletons. What was sequenced was peripheral blood. These TCRs come from a woman of 80 years or more with active or convalescent COVID-19.

This clone has only one observation. This chain joins TRBV19 and TRBJ1-5, with TRBD1 matching 10 bases. Germline V gene data show CDR1 as LNHDA and CDR2 as SQIVND (reference sequence). Germline trimming cut 7 bases from V and 6 bases from J; bases unmatched to any gene: 3. The CDR3 spans 13 residues. In DNA, the CDR3 is TGTGCCAGTACGGGACAGGGGTTTCAGCCCCAGCATTTT. It specifies CASTGQGFQPQHF.

This chain joins TRBV5-1 and TRBJ1-1; tentative D call: TRBD1 (5 bases). Trimming cost V 0 bases and J 10 bases, with 13 bases left between them. The length of the CDR3 is 13 residues. Germline V gene data show CDR1 as SGHRS and CDR2 as YFSETQ. The CDR3 sequence: CASSLGVREVAFF. CDR3 bases: TGCGCCAGCAGCTTGGGAGTCAGGGAAGTAGCTTTCTTT. The full variable domain, its missing parts supplied by reference TRBV5-1 and TRBJ1-1, is KAGVTQTPRYLIKTRGQQVTLSCSPISGHRSVSWYQQTPGQGLQFLFEYFSETQRNKGNFPGRFSGRQFSNSRSEMNVSTLELGDSALYLCASSLGVREVAFFGQGTRLTVV.

The chain joins TRBV7-9 to TRBJ2-5; 10 nucleotides match TRBD1. CDR1 SEHNR and CDR2 FQNEAQ come from the germline V gene (reference sequence). The CDR3 covers 15 residues. Trimming removed 10 bases from V and 5 bases from J; junction bases left unmatched: 13. The CDR3 nucleotides are TGTGCCACCGTAACGGGACAGGGGATCTCCGAGACCCAGTACTTC. Its translation is CATVTGQGISETQYF.